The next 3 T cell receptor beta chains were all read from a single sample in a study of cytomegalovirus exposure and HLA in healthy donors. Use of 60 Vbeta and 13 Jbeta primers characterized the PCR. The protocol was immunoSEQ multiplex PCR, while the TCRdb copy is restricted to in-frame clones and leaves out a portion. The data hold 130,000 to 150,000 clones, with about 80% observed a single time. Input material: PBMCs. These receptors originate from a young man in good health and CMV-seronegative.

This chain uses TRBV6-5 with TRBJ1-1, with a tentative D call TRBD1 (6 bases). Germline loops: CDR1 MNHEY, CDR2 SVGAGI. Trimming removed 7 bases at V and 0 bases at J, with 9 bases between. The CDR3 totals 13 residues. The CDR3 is CASTRGVNTEAFF. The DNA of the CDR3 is TGTGCCAGCACCAGGGGTGTGAACACTGAAGCTTTCTTT.

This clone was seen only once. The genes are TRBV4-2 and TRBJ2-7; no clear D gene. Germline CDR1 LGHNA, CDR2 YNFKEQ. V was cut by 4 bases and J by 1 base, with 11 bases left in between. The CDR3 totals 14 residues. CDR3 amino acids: CASSPSWRSYEQYF. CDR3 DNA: TGTGCCAGCAGCCCGTCGTGGCGGTCCTACGAGCAGTACTTC.

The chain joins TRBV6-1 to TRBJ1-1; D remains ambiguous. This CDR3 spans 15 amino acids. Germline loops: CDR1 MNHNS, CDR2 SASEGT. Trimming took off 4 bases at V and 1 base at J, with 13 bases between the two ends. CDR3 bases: TGTGCCAGCAGTGGTCCGGGAGGGCCGAACACTGAAGCTTTCTTT. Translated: CASSGPGGPNTEAFF.